Presented here are 28 T cell receptor beta chains from one specimen sequenced in a study of blood T cell repertoires in COVID-19. Clones were sequenced by immunoSEQ multiplex PCR, and TCRdb holds only the in-frame ones, with some missing. Of some 290,000 clones listed, roughly nine tenths are singletons. Specimen: peripheral blood. All receptors come from a woman aged 45 to 65 who had recovered from COVID-19.

The rearrangement links TRBV6-2 or TRBV6-3 to TRBJ2-1; 10 bases are a match to TRBD2. The CDR3 contains 14 residues. V shed 5 bases and J 6 bases; nucleotides not matched to a gene: 4. Germline V CDR1 and CDR2: MNHEY, SVGEGT. This CDR3 reads CASSLAGALNEQFF. In nucleotides, the CDR3 is TGTGCCAGCAGTCTAGCGGGAGCGCTCAATGAGCAGTTCTTC.

This chain uses TRBV7-3 with TRBJ2-1; TRBD2 aligns across 12 bases. Trimming at V came to 6 bases and at J to 7 bases, leaving 7 bases not matched to a gene. The CDR3 covers 15 residues. From germline, CDR1 is SGHTA and CDR2 FQGTGA. As DNA, the CDR3 is TGTGCCAGCAGGGAGACTAGCGGGAGTGCGAATGAGCAGTTCTTC. Protein product: CASRETSGSANEQFF.

In this sample, this clone turned up once. The chain uses TRBV19 and TRBJ1-2; D is possibly TRBD1 (5 bases). The CDR3 spans 16 residues. Trimming removed 5 bases from V and 5 bases from J, with 21 bases in between. The V gene's germline CDR1 is LNHDA and CDR2 SQIVND (reference sequence). The CDR3 is CASSPSGTRGLYGYTF. The CDR3 coding sequence is TGTGCCAGTAGTCCTTCGGGCACGCGGGGGTTATATGGCTACACCTTC.

This rearrangement joins TRBV4-3 to TRBJ1-2, with D uncertain. Trimming pared 0 bases from V and 9 bases from J, leaving 14 bases between. The length of the CDR3 is 14 residues. The germline CDR1 and CDR2 sequences are LGHNA and YSLEER. The CDR3 DNA reads TGCGCCAGCAGCCAAGAGCCACGGGGTGGGAGCTACACCTTC. It translates to CASSQEPRGGSYTF.

This clone is a singleton in its sample. V and J are TRBV18 and TRBJ1-1; D gene unclear. V was pared by 2 bases and J by 0 bases, with 7 bases between. The CDR3 consists of 14 residues. CDR1 is KGHSH, CDR2 LQKENI, per germline. The CDR3 DNA is TGTGCCAGCTCACCAACCGAGATGAACACTGAAGCTTTCTTT. Protein product: CASSPTEMNTEAFF.

The gene calls are TRBV27 and TRBJ1-6; 9 bases line up with TRBD1. Trimming at V came to 2 bases and at J to 7 bases, leaving 3 bases not matched to a gene. The CDR3 covers 15 residues. The germline V gene has CDR1 MNHEY and CDR2 SMNVEV (reference sequence). The CDR3 DNA follows: TGTGCCAGCAGTTTACCGGGACAGGGCAATTCACCCCTCCACTTT. This gives the protein CASSLPGQGNSPLHF.

The V gene is TRBV9, the J gene TRBJ2-7, with 9 positions matching TRBD1. Germline CDR1 is SGDLS and CDR2 is YYNGEE. The CDR3 extends over 15 amino acids. V lost 4 bases, J lost 3 bases, and 8 bases stayed unmatched. As DNA, the CDR3 is TGTGCCAGCAGCCCCCGGGACAGGGCCCTCTACGAGCAGTACTTC. Its protein product is CASSPRDRALYEQYF.

V and J are TRBV18 and TRBJ1-1, with 10 bases aligning to TRBD1. This CDR3 has 16 residues. Germline V gene data show CDR1 as KGHSH and CDR2 as LQKENI. With V trimmed by 6 bases and J by 3 bases, 10 bases remained unmatched. CDR3 residues: CASSTGTGVPYTEAFF. In nucleotides, the CDR3 is TGTGCCAGCTCGACCGGGACAGGGGTTCCGTACACTGAAGCTTTCTTT.

This clone was observed a few times. The V call is TRBV6-5, the J call TRBJ1-2; 8 nucleotides line up with TRBD1. J lost 6 bases, V lost 5 bases, and 8 bases had no gene match. The CDR3 covers 14 residues. Germline values: CDR1 MNHEY, CDR2 SVGAGI. CDR3 region: CASSTPTGVNGYTF. The CDR3 DNA is TGTGCCAGCAGTACTCCGACAGGGGTTAATGGCTACACCTTC.

This sequence joins TRBV6-2 or TRBV6-3 and TRBJ1-1; tentatively, D is TRBD1 (5 bases). From germline, CDR1 is MNHEY and CDR2 SVGEGT. V was pared by 0 bases and J by 5 bases, with 10 bases between. CDR3 length equals 14 residues. CDR3 sequence reads: CASSYSVTVTEAFF. The DNA of the CDR3 is TGTGCCAGCAGTTACTCCGTGACAGTTACTGAAGCTTTCTTT.

A remark on this clone: This specimen includes other DNA sequences encoding the same CDR3. The chain recombines TRBV10-3 with TRBJ1-5, with TRBD1 matching over 12 bases. The junction had 1 base not matched to a gene; V was cut back by 2 bases and J by 8 bases. Germline values: CDR1 ENHRY, CDR2 SYGVKD. This CDR3 has 14 residues. The CDR3 protein is CAISEGTGGKPQHF. Written as DNA, the CDR3 is TGTGCCATCAGTGAGGGGACAGGGGGCAAGCCCCAGCATTTT.

The rearrangement joins TRBV6-2 or TRBV6-3 to TRBJ1-2; 10 positions agree with TRBD1. This CDR3 is built from 17 residues. Per the germline V gene, CDR1 is MNHEY and CDR2 is SVGEGT. V shed 6 bases, J shed 4 bases, and the junction held 14 bases outside the gene matches. The CDR3 sequence is CASRPTSRTGGVYGYTF. The CDR3, as DNA: TGTGCCAGCAGACCTACGTCAAGGACAGGGGGAGTCTATGGCTACACCTTC.

J is TRBJ1-4 and V is TRBV11-2; tentatively, D is TRBD1 (5 bases). V was pared by 5 bases and J by 7 bases, with 23 bases between. This CDR3 is 17 amino acids long. Germline lookup yields CDR1 SGHAT and CDR2 FQNNGV. CDR3 nucleotides: TGTGCCAGCAGCCCCCGGGGACCCGGGAGGGCCTCTGAAAAACTGTTTTTT. Its translation: CASSPRGPGRASEKLFF.

The chain carries TRBV5-4 and TRBJ1-3; D remains ambiguous. CDR3 size: 15 residues. The germline V gene has CDR1 SGHNT and CDR2 YYREEE (reference sequence). V shed 0 bases and J shed 0 bases, with 7 bases lying between them. CDR3: CASSLAPDSGNTIYF. In DNA form, the CDR3 reads TGTGCCAGCAGCTTGGCGCCAGACTCTGGAAACACCATATATTTT.

V usage is TRBV5-4 and J usage is TRBJ1-3; D is unclear. This CDR3 is built from 12 residues. V dropped 2 bases and J dropped 4 bases, with 4 bases sitting between them. CDR1 is SGHNT, CDR2 YYREEE, per germline (reference sequence). DNA for the CDR3: TGTGCCAGCAGCTTCATGGGAAACACCATATATTTT. Its protein product is CASSFMGNTIYF.

This rearrangement joins TRBV28 to TRBJ1-2; a weak D match, TRBD1 (6 bases). Germline CDR1 and CDR2: MDHEN and SYDVKM. The CDR3 contains 15 residues. Trimming removed 3 bases at V and 0 bases at J, with 11 bases between. CDR3 in DNA: TGTGCCAGCAGTTTCCTGGGGGCCACTAACTATGGCTACACCTTC. Translation: CASSFLGATNYGYTF.

This chain uses TRBV5-4 with TRBJ1-6, with TRBD1 as a possible D gene (5 bases). This CDR3 region has 15 residues. The V end was cut by 4 bases, the J end by 8 bases, with 16 bases between. Per germline, CDR1 SGHNT and CDR2 YYREEE (reference sequence). The CDR3, as DNA: TGTGCCAGCAGCCCAGGGTACGGAGAGGATTCACCCCTCCACTTT. Its protein product is CASSPGYGEDSPLHF.

Here the CDR3 reads CASSPGGNYGYTF. The CDR3, as DNA: TGTGCCAGTAGCCCAGGGGGTAACTATGGCTACACCTTC. This rearrangement joins TRBV19 to TRBJ1-2, with 7 bases lining up with TRBD1. Germline V lookup: CDR1 LNHDA, CDR2 SQIVND (reference sequence). Losses at the gene ends were 6 bases for V and 1 base for J; bases not matched to a gene: 2. CDR3 length: 13 amino acids.

This clone has just one count. The chain employs TRBV30 and TRBJ2-2; 9 nucleotides match TRBD1. V lost 0 bases and J lost 1; bases outside the gene matches: 3. The CDR3 consists of 16 residues. Germline lookup yields CDR1 GTSNPN and CDR2 SVGIG (reference sequence). CDR3 coding DNA: TGTGCCTGGAGTGTAGTGGGACAGGGGAACACCGGGGAGCTGTTTTTT. It is translated as CAWSVVGQGNTGELFF. Filled out from reference TRBV30 and TRBJ2-2, the complete variable domain reads SQTIHQWPATLVQPVGSPLSLECTVEGTSNPNLYWYRQAAGRGLQLLFYSVGIGQISSEVPQNLSASRPQDRQFILSSKKLLLSDSGFYLCAWSVVGQGNTGELFFGEGSRLTVL.

V and J are TRBV19 and TRBJ2-1; 14 bases fit TRBD2. V lost 6 bases, J lost 8 bases, and 9 bases stayed unmatched. The CDR3 loop spans 16 amino acids. Germline loops: CDR1 LNHDA, CDR2 SQIVND (reference sequence). The CDR3 loop reads CASRRLGTSGSHEQFF. As DNA, the CDR3 is TGTGCCAGTAGACGACTCGGGACTAGCGGGAGCCATGAGCAGTTCTTC.

This chain joins TRBV6-2 or TRBV6-3 and TRBJ1-1; weak D call: TRBD1 (6 bases). CDR3 length: 14 amino acids. The ends were cut back, 0 bases at V and 4 bases at J, with 9 bases in the middle. Germline V gives CDR1 MNHEY, CDR2 SVGEGT. The CDR3 is CASSYSIGGTEAFF. DNA of the CDR3: TGTGCCAGCAGTTACTCGATAGGGGGCACTGAAGCTTTCTTT.

The J gene is TRBJ2-2, the V gene TRBV7-9; D remains ambiguous. V was clipped by 1 base and J by 3 bases, with 6 bases between them. This CDR3 contains 14 residues. Germline V gene sequence: CDR1 SEHNR, CDR2 FQNEAQ (reference sequence). The CDR3 loop reads CASSLVQYTGELFF. In DNA form, the CDR3 reads TGTGCCAGCAGCTTAGTCCAGTACACCGGGGAGCTGTTTTTT.

The chain has TRBV5-1 and TRBJ2-1; D ambiguous. The CDR3 is 13 amino acids. The germline V and J ends were trimmed by 1 base and 5 bases, with 7 bases remaining between them. CDR1 is SGHRS and CDR2 is YFSETQ in the germline V gene. The CDR3 protein is CASSLLRNNEQFF. The CDR3 nucleotides read TGCGCCAGCAGCTTGCTACGTAACAATGAGCAGTTCTTC.

This clone was seen more than once but under ten times. The V and J genes are TRBV30 and TRBJ2-1, with TRBD2 matching 9 bases. Germline CDR1 is GTSNPN and CDR2 is SVGIG (reference sequence). This CDR3 spans 16 amino acids. The trim removed 4 bases at V and 7 bases at J, leaving 14 bases unmatched. The CDR3 DNA sequence: TGTGCCTGGAATTCCGTGGGTCTAGCGGGAACGAATGAGCAGTTCTTC. Translating gives CAWNSVGLAGTNEQFF.

This chain links TRBV30 with TRBJ1-2; D ambiguous. The CDR3 contains 12 residues. Between the trimmed V and J ends, which lost 2 bases and 4 bases, there was a span of 8 bases. The germline V gene has CDR1 GTSNPN and CDR2 SVGIG (reference sequence). CDR3 nucleotide sequence: TGTGCCTGGAGTCCGGAGGGCTATGGCTACACCTTC. Translating it yields CAWSPEGYGYTF.

The genes are TRBV5-1 and TRBJ1-4; D gene ambiguous. This CDR3 region has 13 residues. The germline gives CDR1 SGHRS, CDR2 YFSETQ. Trimming left V 7 bases short and J 7 bases short, with 14 bases between. The CDR3 sequence: CASGTLTGEKLFF. DNA of the CDR3: TGCGCCAGCGGCACCCTAACGGGTGAAAAACTGTTTTTT.

This clone was detected once. The rearrangement links TRBV5-1 to TRBJ1-4; maybe TRBD1 (6 bases). The germline V gene encodes CDR1 SGHRS and CDR2 YFSETQ. Deletions cut 3 bases from V and 1 base from J, with 7 bases between. The CDR3 totals 14 residues. The DNA for the CDR3 is TGCGCCAGCAGCTCACAGGGAACTAATGAAAAACTGTTTTTT. It translates to CASSSQGTNEKLFF.

This sequence joins TRBV7-8 and TRBJ1-6; 8 bases are a match to TRBD1. The V and J ends lost 3 bases and 6 bases, in that order; junction bases with no gene match: 7. Germline loops: CDR1 SGHVS, CDR2 FQNEAQ. The CDR3 loop spans 16 amino acids. The CDR3 DNA is TGTGCCAGCAGCTTGGCCCGGACAGGGATTAATTCACCCCTCCACTTT. Translation: CASSLARTGINSPLHF.